Included here is one T cell receptor beta chain sequence, with context. From germline, CDR1 is SGHTA and CDR2 FQGNSA. The CDR3 runs 15 residues. V lost 2 bases, J lost 4 bases, and 13 bases lay in between. The data derive from a study of blood T cell repertoires in COVID-19. For the study at large: The United States, Italy and Spain were the sources of the acute and convalescent COVID-19 samples.

Assay used: immunoSEQ multiplex PCR; TCRdb lists only in-frame clones, some missing. The sample yields 150,000 to 200,000 clones, roughly 84% seen once. The sequencing sample was made of peripheral blood. The TCR originated in a human donor in a cohort sampled during active COVID-19. The chain couples TRBV7-2 to TRBJ2-3; D is possibly TRBD2 (7 bases). The DNA of the CDR3 is TGTGCCAGCAGCTTATATGGGGGGGCCCCAGATACGCAGTATTTT. Its protein is CASSLYGGAPDTQYF.